This is a list of T cell receptor beta chains from one sample in a study of blood T cells in healthy people across ages. TCRdb re-derived calls from the 5' RACE reads in MiXCR, one entry per CDR3 protein. The sample records about 290,000 distinct CDR3 sequences, roughly 26% being singletons. The sequencing sample was made of blood. All receptors derive from a woman in her seventies in good health. Each CDR3 is given with its conserved first and last residue. Each record gives: CDR3 length, V gene, D gene, clone size, J gene, CDR3 DNA, CDR3 protein. The D gene is left open where the match is weak. Clone size appears in some rows only: once, few, many, or a class for an expanded clone.

length: 13; V: TRBV7-7; D: NA; size: many; J: TRBJ2-5; DNA: TGTGCTAGCAGCCTGGCCCGGCAAGAGACCCAGTACTTC; CDR3: CASSLARQETQYF
length: 14; V: TRBV20-1; D: NA; size: NA; J: TRBJ1-1; DNA: TGCAGTGCTAGAGATGGGCGGACGAACACTGAAGCTTTCTTT; CDR3: CSARDGRTNTEAFF
length: 16; V: TRBV12-3/TRBV12-4; D: NA; size: many; J: TRBJ2-7; DNA: TGTGCCAGCAGTTTCGCCATGACAGGCGAGGCCTACGAGCAGTACTTC; CDR3: CASSFAMTGEAYEQYF
length: 15; V: TRBV20-1; D: NA; size: few; J: TRBJ2-2; DNA: TGCAGTGCGGGGGCGGGAGCGGTGAACACCGGGGAGCTGTTTTTT; CDR3: CSAGAGAVNTGELFF
length: 16; V: TRBV25-1; D: NA; size: few; J: TRBJ2-1; DNA: TGTGCCAGCAGCTTCGCTATGGGTAGGAGACACAATGAGCAGTTCTTC; CDR3: CASSFAMGRRHNEQFF
length: 16; V: TRBV28; D: TRBD2; size: NA; J: TRBJ2-1; DNA: TGTGCCAGCAGTTTATTTTCTAGCGGATCCTACAATGAGCAGTTCTTC; CDR3: CASSLFSSGSYNEQFF
length: 14; V: TRBV5-5; D: TRBD2; size: few; J: TRBJ2-2; DNA: TGTGCCAGCAGCCCCTTAGCGGGAGGAGGGGAGCTGTTTTTT; CDR3: CASSPLAGGGELFF
length: 16; V: TRBV28; D: TRBD1; size: NA; J: TRBJ2-1; DNA: TGTGCCAGCAGTTCACTAGACAGGGGGCTCTACAATGAGCAGTTCTTC; CDR3: CASSSLDRGLYNEQFF
length: 15; V: TRBV28; D: NA; size: NA; J: TRBJ2-4; DNA: TGTGCCAGCAGTTTACCCCAGGACCAGGGTGACATTCAGTACTTC; CDR3: CASSLPQDQGDIQYF
length: 15; V: TRBV12-3/TRBV12-4; D: TRBD1; size: NA; J: TRBJ2-7; DNA: TGTGCCAGCAGTTTCGAGGGACAGGGGTTCCACGAGCAGTACTTC; CDR3: CASSFEGQGFHEQYF
length: 14; V: TRBV29-1; D: TRBD1; size: NA; J: TRBJ2-5; DNA: TGCAGCGTTGGACAGGACAGGGGGCCGGGGACCCAGTACTTC; CDR3: CSVGQDRGPGTQYF
length: 13; V: TRBV14; D: NA; size: NA; J: TRBJ2-3; DNA: TGTGCCAGCAGCCAAGGGGACATGCTCCCGCAGTATTTT; CDR3: CASSQGDMLPQYF
length: 15; V: TRBV28; D: TRBD2; size: few; J: TRBJ2-5; DNA: TGTGCCAGCAGGCCAAGCGGGAGATTATTAGAGACCCAGTACTTC; CDR3: CASRPSGRLLETQYF
length: 16; V: TRBV5-4; D: NA; size: few; J: TRBJ2-1; DNA: TGTGCTAGCAGCCCTGGGACATACTCGACCTACAATGAGCAGTTCTTC; CDR3: CASSPGTYSTYNEQFF
length: 15; V: TRBV27; D: NA; size: few; J: TRBJ2-3; DNA: TGTGCCAGCAGTTTATGGGCTAGCGGCACAGATACGCAGTATTTT; CDR3: CASSLWASGTDTQYF
length: 16; V: TRBV7-2; D: NA; size: few; J: TRBJ1-4; DNA: TGTGCCAGCAGCCGGTTGGGGGGGTCAACTAATGAAAAACTGTTTTTT; CDR3: CASSRLGGSTNEKLFF
length: 13; V: TRBV29-1; D: NA; size: many; J: TRBJ1-5; DNA: TGCAGCGTTGGGGAGGGGGGAGTACAGCCCCAGCATTTT; CDR3: CSVGEGGVQPQHF
length: 13; V: TRBV29-1; D: TRBD1; size: NA; J: TRBJ2-5; DNA: TGCAGCGTTTCGGGACAGGGAAATATCGGGCAGTACTTC; CDR3: CSVSGQGNIGQYF
length: 14; V: TRBV20-1; D: TRBD2; size: NA; J: TRBJ2-3; DNA: TGCAGTGCTAGGACAGCGGGAGCAACAGATACGCAGTATTTT; CDR3: CSARTAGATDTQYF
length: 12; V: TRBV20-1; D: NA; size: NA; J: TRBJ2-5; DNA: TGCGGTGCTAGACAGTACCAAGAGACCCAGTACTTC; CDR3: CGARQYQETQYF
length: 14; V: TRBV20-1; D: TRBD2; size: NA; J: TRBJ2-5; DNA: TGCAGTGCTAGAGGCGGGAGGGCCTTCGAGGAGCAGTACTTC; CDR3: CSARGGRAFEEQYF
length: 14; V: TRBV20-1; D: NA; size: NA; J: TRBJ1-4; DNA: TGCAGTGCTAGAGATGGCGGGGGGGCTGAAAAACTGTTTTTT; CDR3: CSARDGGGAEKLFF
length: 13; V: TRBV5-1; D: NA; size: many; J: TRBJ1-4; DNA: TGCGCCAGCAGCTTGGGCGGTCTTGAAAAACTGTTTTTT; CDR3: CASSLGGLEKLFF
length: 12; V: TRBV28; D: NA; size: few; J: TRBJ1-2; DNA: TGTGCCAGCAGTTTATTATCCCGCGGCTACACCTTC; CDR3: CASSLLSRGYTF